The entry that follows covers one T cell receptor (beta chain) sequence. It was CD45RO-negative cells, positively selected for CCR7, that made up naive CD8 cells, with terminally differentiated effector memory CD45RA+ cells excluded. This sample was taken from a study of shared clonotypes between healthy human individuals. Evenly divided among several immunoSEQ plates was the genomic DNA of each subset. DNA at 200 ng, around 30,000 T cell genomes, went into sorted-subset replicate PCRs. Libraries were prepared by immunoSEQ multiplex PCR; TCRdb keeps only in-frame clonotypes and omits some of them. The sample has under 2,000,000 clones, about 95% seen once. What was sequenced was naive CD8+ T cells sorted from blood. The receptor comes from a man younger than 30 in good health.

The CDR3 DNA reads as TGCGCCAGCAGCCAAGATTTCGGACTAGCGGGCAAAGAGACCCAGTACTTC. The encoded protein is CASSQDFGLAGKETQYF. This chain links TRBV4-3 with TRBJ2-5; the match to TRBD2 covers 11 bases. The CDR3 consists of 17 residues. Germline lookup yields CDR1 LGHNA and CDR2 YSLEER. V trimming: 0 bases; J trimming: 3 bases; junction bases outside the gene matches: 6.